The next 10 T cell receptor beta chains were all read from a single sample in a study of shared clonotypes between healthy human individuals. TCRdb's table, derived via immunoSEQ multiplex PCR, lists solely in-frame clones and lacks some. The sample records over 750,000 clones, roughly 96% being singletons. CD8 cells regarded as naive lacked CD45RO, were positively chosen for CCR7, and omitted terminally differentiated effector memory CD45RA+ cells. The sample consisted of naive CD8+ T cells sorted from blood. The receptors were sampled from a man younger than 45 in good health.

This clone has only one observation. A much more abundant neighbour one base away suggests this may be a read error. The chain uses TRBV9 and TRBJ1-1, with D unresolved. V lost 0 bases and J lost 1, with 4 bases in between. This CDR3 has 13 amino acids. Germline V lookup: CDR1 SGDLS, CDR2 YYNGEE. CDR3 amino acids: CASSVAGNTEAFF. CDR3 bases: TGTGCCAGCAGCGTAGCGGGGAACACTGAAGCTTTCTTT. Combining the CDR3 with reference TRBV9 and TRBJ1-1 gives the whole variable domain DSGVTQTPKHLITATGQRVTLRCSPRSGDLSVYWYQQSLDQGLQFLIQYYNGEERAKGNILERFSAQQFPDLHSELNLSSLELGDSALYFCASSVAGNTEAFFGQGTRLTVV.

J is TRBJ2-2 and V is TRBV29-1; D is possibly TRBD1 or TRBD2 (5 bases each). The CDR3 loop spans 13 amino acids. The V end was cut by 8 bases, the J end by 1 base, with 11 bases between. The germline V gene has CDR1 SQVTM and CDR2 ANQGSEA. CDR3 loop: CSFRGENTGELFF. CDR3 sequence (DNA): TGCAGCTTTCGAGGGGAGAACACCGGGGAGCTGTTTTTT.

The rearrangement links TRBV5-5 to TRBJ2-3; 7 nucleotides agree with TRBD2. The ends lost 6 bases at V and 3 bases at J; junction bases unmatched: 10. The CDR3 has 15 residues. Germline lookup yields CDR1 SGHKS and CDR2 YYEKEE (reference sequence). The CDR3 DNA follows: TGTGCCAGCAACCCAGGAAGCGGGAAGACAGATACGCAGTATTTT. This sequence encodes CASNPGSGKTDTQYF.

This chain links TRBV27 with TRBJ2-6, with D unclear. Looked up from germline, CDR1 is MNHEY and CDR2 is SMNVEV (reference sequence). Trimming left V 6 bases short and J 0 bases short, with 15 bases between. The CDR3 extends over 17 amino acids. This chain's CDR3 is CASSLIFWGSGANVLTF. In DNA form, the CDR3 reads TGTGCCAGCAGCCTGATCTTTTGGGGCTCTGGGGCCAACGTCCTGACTTTC.

V gene TRBV25-1 combines with J gene TRBJ1-3, with D uncertain. Looked up from germline, CDR1 is MGHDK and CDR2 is SYGVNS. The length of the CDR3 is 17 residues. V lost 6 bases to trimming and J lost 0 bases, with 18 bases between them. The DNA of the CDR3 is TGTGCCAGCAGACCCACACCAGCAGGCAGCTCTGGAAACACCATATATTTT. Amino acid sequence: CASRPTPAGSSGNTIYF.

V gene TRBV7-6 combines with J gene TRBJ2-3; D not resolved. Looked up from germline, CDR1 is SGHVS and CDR2 is FNYEAQ. This CDR3 spans 17 amino acids. V lost 5 bases and J lost 0, with 18 bases in between. The CDR3 bases are TGTGCCAGCAGCCCAATAGCCGAGGCTGTGAGCACAGATACGCAGTATTTT. It specifies CASSPIAEAVSTDTQYF.

The rearrangement joins TRBV29-1 to TRBJ2-7; 10 positions agree with TRBD2. The germline CDR1 and CDR2 sequences are SQVTM and ANQGSEA. Germline trimming cut 0 bases from V and 0 bases from J; bases unmatched to any gene: 5. The CDR3 has 16 residues. CDR3 loop: CSVEDVVAGGSYEQYF. CDR3 nucleotide sequence: TGCAGCGTTGAAGATGTGGTAGCGGGGGGCTCCTACGAGCAGTACTTC.

The chain joins TRBV5-1 to TRBJ2-2; D assignment may be TRBD1 or TRBD2 (5 bases each). Between the trimmed V and J ends, which lost 4 bases and 2 bases, there was a span of 15 bases. This CDR3 region has 16 residues. Germline V gene data show CDR1 as SGHRS and CDR2 as YFSETQ. The CDR3 sequence is CASSPERGENTGELFF. CDR3 DNA: TGCGCCAGCAGCCCGGAGAGGGGTGAAAACACCGGGGAGCTGTTTTTT.

The chain joins TRBV6-5 to TRBJ2-7, with D maybe TRBD1 (5 bases). Germline V CDR1 and CDR2: MNHEY, SVGAGI. CDR3 length: 14 residues. With 5 bases removed from V and 5 bases from J, the gap between germline ends came to 16 bases. The CDR3 is CASSLRVLGNEQYF. CDR3 DNA sequence: TGTGCCAGCAGTCTCAGGGTATTAGGCAACGAGCAGTACTTC.

V usage is TRBV19 and J usage is TRBJ2-7; 7 nucleotides line up with TRBD1. There are 14 residues in the CDR3. V lost 6 bases and J lost 2; bases outside the gene matches: 7. CDR1 and CDR2 (germline): LNHDA, SQIVND (reference sequence). The CDR3 loop reads CASSLTGTAYEQYF. The CDR3 bases are TGTGCCAGTAGCTTGACAGGGACCGCCTACGAGCAGTACTTC.